This TCR beta chain is from a study of tissue T cells after allogeneic stem cell transplantation. Study background: Of the grafts for graft-versus-host disease patients, several were unmodified and three CD34-selected. Whole-study results and caveats: Motif-based clustering found tissue-specific repertoire signatures shared across patients, though few clones were shared. Within patients, tissue anatomy strongly shaped TCR repertoire composition.

TCRbeta CDR3 was sequenced at survey depth with template counts. Profiling relied on immunoSEQ multiplex PCR, and the TCRdb table lists in-frame clones only, not all of them. The sample lists some 3,200 clones, 50% to 75% seen once, with roughly a fifth in the top ten. This research-autopsy study prospectively enrolled adult allogeneic hematopoietic cell transplant recipients with steroid-refractory graft-versus-host disease. The V end lost 2 bases, the J end lost 9 bases, and 16 bases lay between the germline ends. Looked up from germline, CDR1 is SGHDN and CDR2 is FVKESK. The CDR3 has 14 amino acids. Notes on this clone: Its antigen is undetermined.

The material was jejunal tissue, obtained at autopsy. The V call is TRBV14, the J call TRBJ2-5; D is possibly TRBD2 (5 bases). The receptor comes from a male patient at least 60 years old with steroid-refractory graft-versus-host disease after an allogeneic stem cell transplant. The T cells may partly be graft donor cells. The CDR3 here is CASSQPGNRVAQYF. Here the CDR3 DNA reads TGTGCCAGCAGCCAACCGGGGAACCGAGTAGCCCAGTACTTC.